The sequence of this TCR beta chain was determined in a study of T cell responses to AZD1222 COVID-19 vaccine. Whole-study findings and limits: All repertoire sampling was performed exclusively after the peak T cell response.

Germline CDR1 reads SGHRS; CDR2 reads YFSETQ. V trimming: 0 bases; J trimming: 2 bases; junction bases outside the gene matches: 4. The CDR3 spans 15 residues. Concerning this clone itself: Its antigen is still unknown.

Some clones are missing from TCRdb's copy, which holds only in-frame ones; the method was immunoSEQ multiplex PCR. The sample lists roughly 100,000 clones, approximately 87% occurring once. This clonotype was sampled from an adult in good health. Source: peripheral blood, taken on day 0 of AZD1222 vaccination. This sequence joins TRBV5-1 and TRBJ2-5; 7 nucleotides agree with TRBD2. CDR3 amino acids: CASSLVGLSQETQYF. CDR3 in DNA: TGCGCCAGCAGCTTGGTGGGACTATCTCAAGAGACCCAGTACTTC. The full variable domain, in which reference TRBV5-1 and TRBJ2-5 provide the parts outside the CDR3, is KAGVTQTPRYLIKTRGQQVTLSCSPISGHRSVSWYQQTPGQGLQFLFEYFSETQRNKGNFPGRFSGRQFSNSRSEMNVSTLELGDSALYLCASSLVGLSQETQYFGPGTRLLVL.